This T cell receptor (beta chain) was sequenced for a study of blood T cell repertoires in COVID-19 (dated by TCRdb to between 2020 and 2021). Regarding the research as a whole: Samples covering the acute and convalescent phases of COVID-19 were provided by collaborators in the United States, Italy and Spain. Where available, HLA class I and class II types were obtained from metadata supplied by the sample provider rather than from assay-based typing. The samples were drawn from the first 160 participants of the ongoing ImmuneRACE study and from more than 1,000 subjects provided by 6 global collaborators. The prospective study material was composed of cDNA or gDNA derived from T cells, B-cell-depleted T cells, or PBMCs. A freely available public database, intended as a resource for researchers studying the immune response to SARS-CoV-2, is where the repertoires were released. Subjects who had been exposed to COVID-19, were actively infected with it, or had recovered from it provided the deeply sampled blood TCRbeta repertoires that made up the dataset. Nearly every sample came with metadata listing a de-identified subject ID, COVID-19 status, age in years and sex. What the work shows at the level of the full study, not this receptor alone: The quantity of clinical and demographic metadata differed by source and by participant and was supplied without curation.

In regard to this clone: Its antigen target is currently unknown. The sample holds no much larger clone one base away, and base qualities are not on file.

The immunoSEQ Assay, a bias-controlled multiplex PCR, was used to amplify TCRbeta CDR3 regions from genomic DNA. The original methods were these. The number of nucleated cells in each sample was estimated from the amplification of reference gene primers within the assay. To quantify the absolute abundance of each unique TCRbeta CDR3 rearrangement, sequence reads were collapsed and filtered. For each sample, productive Simpson clonality was calculated as the square root of Simpson's diversity index over productive rearrangements. The source is immuneACCESS, and TCRdb retained only in-frame sequences with V and J called. Part of the clones is not carried over; for the studies checked, unresolved V genes explain less than half of this, and the remainder is unexplained. The V and J calls and clone size were taken over from that table, and D and trimming were inferred from the DNA. For this sample the table gives hundreds of thousands of clones, of which 87% were detected only once. Of the sample, 3% is held by the ten largest clones.

The collaborating institutions used their own protocols to collect whole blood in K2EDTA tubes. For TCRbeta analysis, collaborator samples were shipped as frozen whole blood, as isolated PBMCs, or as DNA extracted from either sample type. Relative to germline, V is missing 6 bases and J is missing 1 base, with 9 bases of the junction outside any gene match. The germline V gene yields SGHRS for CDR1 and YFSETQ for CDR2. The CDR3, cysteine through phenylalanine, is 15 amino acids long. Just the 45-base CDR3 DNA is kept, in frame starting at base 1. Recombination connected TRBV5-1 to TRBJ1-1; the junction holds 7 bases that match TRBD1. This receptor was identified in a man aged 18 to 29 with active or convalescent COVID-19. The sequenced sample consisted of peripheral blood. The CDR3 protein sequence reads: CASTVWTGKNTEAFF. Read as DNA, the sequence is TGCGCCAGCACCGTATGGACAGGAAAGAACACTGAAGCTTTCTTT. The CDR3, completed at both ends by the reference TRBV5-1 and TRBJ1-1 genes, gives the full variable domain KAGVTQTPRYLIKTRGQQVTLSCSPISGHRSVSWYQQTPGQGLQFLFEYFSETQRNKGNFPGRFSGRQFSNSRSEMNVSTLELGDSALYLCASTVWTGKNTEAFFGQGTRLTVV.